The T cell receptor (beta chain) under discussion was sequenced for a study of blood T cell repertoires in COVID-19. Study-level information: Samples of COVID-19 (acute and convalescent) were obtained from the United States, Italy and Spain. In each case, the material was cDNA or gDNA derived from T cells, B-cell-depleted T cells, or PBMCs.

The germline gives CDR1 LNHDA, CDR2 SQIVND (reference sequence). This CDR3 spans 17 amino acids. V lost 4 bases, J lost 4 bases, and 10 bases stayed unmatched. As handled by the study authors: Nucleated cell number was recorded as an estimate derived from reference gene primer amplification. Libraries were prepared by immunoSEQ multiplex PCR; TCRdb keeps only in-frame clonotypes and omits some of them. That table gives V, J and clone size, and the DNA gave D and trimming. The sample has approximately 360,000 clones, around 90% seen once. Source material: peripheral blood. The rearrangement uses TRBV19 and TRBJ2-7, with 13 bases lining up with TRBD2. The TCR comes from a man aged 18 to 29 with active or convalescent COVID-19. The CDR3 coding sequence is TGTGCCAGTAGTACAACCGGACTAGCGGGAGTGAATTACGAGCAGTACTTC. Translating it yields CASSTTGLAGVNYEQYF.